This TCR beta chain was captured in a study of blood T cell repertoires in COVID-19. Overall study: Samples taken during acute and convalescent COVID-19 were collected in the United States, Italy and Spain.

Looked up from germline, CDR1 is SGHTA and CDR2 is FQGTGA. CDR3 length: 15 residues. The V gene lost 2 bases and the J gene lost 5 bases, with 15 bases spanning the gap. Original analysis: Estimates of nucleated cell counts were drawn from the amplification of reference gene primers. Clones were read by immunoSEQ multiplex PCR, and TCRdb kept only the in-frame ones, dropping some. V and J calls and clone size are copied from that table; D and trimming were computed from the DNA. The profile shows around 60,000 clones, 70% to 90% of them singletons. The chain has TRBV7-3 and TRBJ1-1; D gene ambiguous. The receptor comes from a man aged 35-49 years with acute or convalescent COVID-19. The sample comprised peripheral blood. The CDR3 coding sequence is TGTGCCAGCAGCTTATTTCCGGCCCCGGGAACTGAAGCTTTCTTT. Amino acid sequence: CASSLFPAPGTEAFF.